This TCR beta chain was captured by sequencing in a study of T cell responses to AZD1222 COVID-19 vaccine (dated by TCRdb to the early 2020s). For context, the study as a whole: AZD1222 recipients given second doses at about 4 weeks or at about 12 weeks were pooled, since spike-specific TCR depth and breadth were not found to differ between the two schedules. A total of 233 trial participants underwent TCR sequencing, of whom approximately 210 received two doses of AZD1222 and about 25 received two doses of the MenACWY control vaccine. Trial participants were enrolled into age subgroups of 18-55, 56-69 and 70-plus years, which contained approximately 150, 28 and 58 TCR-sequenced participants, respectively. The paper as a whole reports these results and caveats: In the small 56-69-year group, the increase in depth fell short of significance, most likely because of low power. Because no day 14 peak-response samples were available, the repertoires could be characterized only after the peak T cell response. Participants were mostly white British and included more females than males, and it was suggested by the authors that clonal diversity may have been underestimated. The whole spike protein was spanned by vaccine-associated CD4 TCRs, and dominant responses were seen in regions 160-218 and 743-854. Conclusions about previously exposed vaccinees are limited, since just 5 to 7 AZD1222 recipients were seropositive for SARS-CoV-2 at baseline. Reportedly, close to half of the unique spike-specific TCRs recognized epitopes lying outside the regions that are mutated in the B.1.351 and B.1.1.7 variants. A significant rise in spike-specific TCR breadth and depth was observed after two AZD1222 doses relative to day 0 and relative to MenACWY recipients.

The time point tag for this specimen amounts to: baseline before first vaccination. Vaccinee samples were obtained from the UK trials COV001 and COV002, which included a single-blind randomized controlled phase 2/3 trial of AZD1222 (ChAdOx1 nCoV-19) in healthy adults. For TCRbeta chain sequencing, PBMC samples from trial participants were taken at day 0 and at day 28 after the second dose. Turning to this clone: Its specific antigen is unknown. No base qualities exist here, and no much larger clone lies one base off it.

The CDR3 regions of human TCRbeta chains were analyzed by immunosequencing. The authors' pipeline ran thus. TCRs in the repertoires were matched against a reference library of SARS-CoV-2-specific TCRs that had been generated with the MIRA antigen-specificity platform. Breadth was defined as the fraction of unique TCRs that were SARS-CoV-2-associated. Depth was defined as the fraction of total T cells that were SARS-CoV-2-associated. Using the MIRA data, each spike-specific TCR was assigned both to the spike region to which the TCR was reactive and to a CD4 or CD8 class. Log10-transformed breadth and depth values were compared by one-way ANOVA with Sidak's multiple comparisons tests. TCRdb's version of the immuneACCESS table is confined to in-frame rearrangements and falls short of the full clone set. An unresolved V gene accounts for under half of the shortfall where checked; the remainder is of unknown origin. The DNA gave D and trimming, while V, J and clone size come from that table. For this sample the table gives around 120,000 clones, of which around 86% were detected only once. The leading ten clones occupy approximately 1.1% of the sample.

Counted from cysteine to phenylalanine, this CDR3 has 16 amino acids. Only the CDR3 portion is preserved as DNA: 48 bases, with reading frame beginning at the first base. V loses 4 bases of germline sequence and J loses 3 bases, and the interval between the two ends is 18 bases. CDR1 SGHRS and CDR2 YFSETQ are derived from the germline V gene. This receptor was taken from an adult in good health. The rearrangement joined TRBV5-1 to TRBJ2-3; the D element could tentatively be TRBD1 or TRBD2, as 6 bases agree for each. The source material was peripheral blood, sampled on day 0 of AZD1222 vaccination. The CDR3 loop reads CASSLWGAVRTDTQYF. The nucleotides read TGCGCCAGCAGCCTTTGGGGGGCCGTTAGGACAGATACGCAGTATTTT.